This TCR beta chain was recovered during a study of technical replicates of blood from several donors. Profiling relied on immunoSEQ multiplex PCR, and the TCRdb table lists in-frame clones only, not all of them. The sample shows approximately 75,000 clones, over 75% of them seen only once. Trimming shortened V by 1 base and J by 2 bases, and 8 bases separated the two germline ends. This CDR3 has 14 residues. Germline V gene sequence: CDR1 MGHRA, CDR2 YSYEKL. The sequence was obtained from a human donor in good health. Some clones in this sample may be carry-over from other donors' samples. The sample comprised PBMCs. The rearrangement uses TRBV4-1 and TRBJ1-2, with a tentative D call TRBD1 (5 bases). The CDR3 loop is CASSQGTGNYGYTF. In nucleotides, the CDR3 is TGCGCCAGCAGCCAAGGAACAGGAAACTATGGCTACACCTTC.